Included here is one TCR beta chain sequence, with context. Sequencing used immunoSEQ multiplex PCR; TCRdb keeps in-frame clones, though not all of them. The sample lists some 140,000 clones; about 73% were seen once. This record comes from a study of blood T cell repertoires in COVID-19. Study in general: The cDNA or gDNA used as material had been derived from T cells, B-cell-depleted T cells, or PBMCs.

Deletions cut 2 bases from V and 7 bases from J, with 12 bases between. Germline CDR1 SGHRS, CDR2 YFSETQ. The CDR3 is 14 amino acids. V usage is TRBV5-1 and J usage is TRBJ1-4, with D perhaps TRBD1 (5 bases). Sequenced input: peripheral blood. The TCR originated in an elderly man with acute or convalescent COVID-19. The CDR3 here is CASSFGQGSEKLFF. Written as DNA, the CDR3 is TGCGCCAGCAGCTTCGGGCAGGGAAGTGAAAAACTGTTTTTT.